This T cell receptor beta chain was sequenced for a study of T cells in Graves' hyperthyroidism and ophthalmopathy. Across the whole study: Peripheral blood sampling occurred at initial diagnosis, before any treatment. The study's findings and limits: In simple terms, a model built on 13 V-J features told ophthalmopathy apart from stable hyperthyroidism.

Germline values: CDR1 MGHRA, CDR2 YSYEKL. Trimming at V came to 1 base and at J to 4 bases, leaving 3 bases not matched to a gene. The CDR3 has 15 amino acids. Amplification targeted TCR beta CDR3 regions from RNA transcripts. A first-round RT-PCR of the TCR CDR3 used the HTBI primer set. One entry per CDR3 protein results from TCRdb running MiXCR on the multiplex PCR reads. The sample contains fewer than 250,000 distinct CDR3 sequences, around 25% of which appear only once. This clonotype came up many times. What it binds is not known. Exclusion followed for patients with uncontrolled infection, other autoimmune disease, pregnancy or lactation.

This TCR was sampled from a woman aged 40 to 49 with Graves' ophthalmopathy. V is TRBV4-1 and J is TRBJ1-5, with 8 nucleotides matching TRBD1. Sequences were obtained from blood. In DNA, the CDR3 is TGCGCCAGCAGCCAAGTACAGGGGGTAAATCAGCCCCAGCATTTT. Protein: CASSQVQGVNQPQHF.